This T cell receptor (beta chain) was captured by sequencing in a study of blood T cell repertoires in COVID-19. The overall study: The study drew acute and convalescent COVID-19 samples from the United States, Italy and Spain. The cDNA or gDNA used as material had been derived from T cells, B-cell-depleted T cells, or PBMCs.

Seattle patients were enrolled while actively infected and followed longitudinally. Germline V CDR1 and CDR2: SGDLS, YYNGEE. Trimming pared 2 bases from V and 10 bases from J, leaving 15 bases between. The CDR3 is 14 residues long. This table comes from immunoSEQ multiplex PCR, and its TCRdb copy is limited to in-frame clones, with some not included. Here the sample spans more than 200,000 clones, around 88% being singletons. The chain couples TRBV9 to TRBJ2-2; the D gene is possibly TRBD2 (6 bases). Input material: peripheral blood. This receptor was identified in a woman in her twenties or thirties with COVID-19, enrolled during active disease. CDR3 DNA: TGTGCCAGCAGCGTCGGGGGTGGCACACCGGAGCTGTTTTTT. Translated: CASSVGGGTPELFF.